This TCR beta chain emerged from a study of post-analysis software for immune sequencing data. General study points: Significantly lower normalized Chao1 diversity was found in patients with multiple sclerosis relative to controls. Patients carried 5 or 6 TRBV segments more frequently than controls did, and TRBV5-6, TRBV5-1 and TRBV20-1 were among them.

The CDR3 runs 18 residues. Germline V gene data show CDR1 as LGHDT and CDR2 as YNNKEL (reference sequence). V was pared by 0 bases and J by 5 bases, with 9 bases of the junction left unmatched. This clonotype was detected a few times. What it recognizes is unknown. Built from TCR beta cDNA, the libraries had unique molecular identifiers in them. T cells numbering about 0.85 to 10 million gave rise to some 520,000 cDNA molecules. Each CDR3 protein is one row after TCRdb ran MiXCR on the PCR reads. Of about 430,000 distinct CDR3 sequences listed, more than 30% were seen once; the top ten hold roughly 8.2%.

The receptor comes from a girl aged 2 to 10 with multiple sclerosis. The rearrangement joins TRBV3-1 to TRBJ2-3, with TRBD2 matching over 12 bases. Sequenced input: blood. CDR3 residues: CASSQDISPSGGEDTQYF. The CDR3, as DNA: TGTGCCAGCAGCCAAGACATCAGTCCTAGCGGGGGGGAAGATACGCAGTATTTT.